This T cell receptor beta chain is drawn from a study of T cell responses to AZD1222 COVID-19 vaccine (dated by TCRdb to the early 2020s). Some background on the complete study: A total of 240 or so trial participants underwent TCR sequencing, of whom about 200 had received two doses of AZD1222 and roughly 26 had received two doses of the MenACWY control vaccine. Trial participants were enrolled by age into subgroups of 18-55, 56-69 and 70-plus years, and approximately 150, 30 and 60 TCR-sequenced participants, respectively, were included in these subgroups. General findings and caveats noted by the study authors: Participants were mostly white British and included more females than males, and it was suggested by the authors that clonal diversity may have been underestimated. Reportedly, almost half of the unique spike-specific TCRs recognized epitopes lying outside the regions that are mutated in the B.1.351 and B.1.1.7 variants. Because no samples from the day 14 peak response were available, repertoires could be characterized only after the peak T cell response. In the small 56-69-year group, the increase in depth fell short of significance, most likely because of low power. Vaccine-associated CD4 TCRs spanned the whole spike protein, with dominant responses in regions 160-218 and 743-854. After two AZD1222 doses, spike-specific TCR breadth and depth were significantly higher than at day 0 and than in MenACWY recipients. Conclusions about previously exposed vaccinees are limited because only six or seven AZD1222 recipients were SARS-CoV-2 seropositive at baseline.

On this clone: The specificity of this receptor is unknown. Base qualities were left out, and no much larger clone turns up one base away.

This sample's time point label indicates: about 28 days (+/-7) after the second vaccine dose. Because spike-specific TCR depth and breadth did not differ between the two schedules, AZD1222 recipients who got a second dose at roughly 4 weeks were pooled with those who got a second dose at roughly 12 weeks. The vaccinee samples were drawn from two UK trials, COV001 and COV002, one of which was a single-blind randomized controlled phase 2/3 trial testing AZD1222 (ChAdOx1 nCoV-19) in healthy adults. Trial participant PBMC samples were collected at day 0 and day 28 after the second dose for TCRbeta chain sequencing. From cysteine to phenylalanine, the CDR3 is 12 amino acids long. Only the CDR3 region is kept as DNA, spanning 36 bases read in frame from base 1. Deletion took 6 bases off V and 6 bases off J, with a span of 12 bases between the germline ends. The CDR3 regions of human TCRbeta chains were subjected to immunosequencing. Under the source paper's analysis protocol: TCRs in the repertoires were matched against a reference library of SARS-CoV-2-specific TCRs that had been generated with the MIRA antigen-specificity platform. Breadth was defined as the fraction of unique TCRs that were SARS-CoV-2-associated, and depth was defined as the fraction of total T cells that were SARS-CoV-2-associated. Each spike-specific TCR was assigned to its reactive spike region and to a CD4 or CD8 class using the MIRA data. Log10-transformed breadth and depth values were compared by one-way ANOVA with Sidak's multiple comparisons tests. TCRdb stores this immuneACCESS table with in-frame sequences only. Part of the clones is absent; in the studies checked, under half of the shortfall reflects unresolved V genes, and no reason is known for the rest. That table furnishes V, J and clone size, whereas the DNA furnished D and trimming. The sample yields 70,000 to 80,000 clones; 80% were counted once. The leading ten clones occupy approximately 47% of the sample.

The origin of this receptor is an adult who received the AZD1222 COVID-19 vaccine. The V and J genes are TRBV12-3 or TRBV12-4 and TRBJ2-7; D gene: possibly TRBD1, on 5 matching bases. The sample consisted of peripheral blood, taken 28 days after the second AZD1222 dose. CDR3 sequence: CASSSGHSEQYF. DNA sequence: TGTGCCAGCAGCTCCGGACATTCCGAGCAGTACTTC.